Below, 26 T cell receptor beta chains from the same sample are listed, as sequenced in a study of cytomegalovirus exposure and HLA in healthy donors. The PCR used 60 Vbeta and 13 Jbeta primers. Profiling relied on immunoSEQ multiplex PCR, and the TCRdb table lists in-frame clones only, not all of them. The sample carries 95,000 to 150,000 clones, 65% to 90% recorded once. Specimen: PBMCs. All receptors derive from a man aged 25 to 40 in good health and CMV-seronegative.

The chain combines TRBV6-5 with TRBJ2-4; 8 nucleotides agree with TRBD2. From germline, CDR1 is MNHEY and CDR2 SVGAGI. This CDR3 region has 14 residues. Trimming removed 5 bases from V and 3 bases from J; junction bases left unmatched: 3. This chain's CDR3 is CASSPAGDKNIQYF. CDR3 in DNA: TGTGCCAGCAGTCCAGCGGGGGACAAAAACATTCAGTACTTC.

The chain joins TRBV5-1 to TRBJ2-3; 9 nucleotides agree with TRBD2. Trimming at V came to 0 bases and at J to 0 bases, leaving 5 bases not matched to a gene. The CDR3 has 17 amino acids. CDR1 and CDR2 (germline): SGHRS, YFSETQ. The CDR3 DNA sequence: TGCGCCAGCAGCTTGGGGCTAGCGGGGTTTAGCACAGATACGCAGTATTTT. It codes for CASSLGLAGFSTDTQYF.

A note on this clone: Other nucleotide sequences from this sample produce the same CDR3. V gene TRBV28 combines with J gene TRBJ2-7, with D perhaps matching TRBD1 (6 bases). Germline CDR1 is MDHEN and CDR2 is SYDVKM. Trimming took off 6 bases at V and 3 bases at J, with 15 bases between the two ends. This CDR3 comprises 14 residues. Here the CDR3 DNA reads TGTGCCAGCAGACCCGGACAGAACAGCTACGAGCAGTACTTC. Translation gives CASRPGQNSYEQYF.

This clone came up once. The chain combines TRBV29-1 with TRBJ2-7, with D possibly matching TRBD1 (7 bases). V was shortened by 4 bases and J by 6 bases, with 16 bases between the two germline ends. There are 13 residues in the CDR3. Germline V gives CDR1 SQVTM, CDR2 ANQGSEA. The CDR3 DNA reads TGCAGCGTTGCTCGCAGGGGGGACATCGAGCAGTACTTC. Translation gives CSVARRGDIEQYF.

The rearrangement joins TRBV2 to TRBJ1-2, with TRBD1 identical over 9 bases. CDR3 length: 15 residues. V shed 6 bases, J shed 4 bases, and the junction held 9 bases outside the gene matches. Germline loops: CDR1 SNHLY, CDR2 FYNNEI. CDR3 bases: TGTGCCAGCAGCGTGGGACAGGGAGCTGCCTATGGCTACACCTTC. As protein: CASSVGQGAAYGYTF.

This clone was observed a handful of times. This CDR3 is CASSERQANTEAFF. Here the CDR3 DNA reads TGTGCCAGCAGTGAACGGCAGGCGAACACTGAAGCTTTCTTT. The chain combines TRBV6-1 with TRBJ1-1; D uncertain. The CDR3 has 14 residues. The ends were cut back, 2 bases at V and 1 base at J, with 8 bases in the middle. CDR1 is MNHNS, CDR2 SASEGT, per germline.

J is TRBJ2-2 and V is TRBV19, with a tentative D call TRBD1 (5 bases). With 8 bases removed from V and 3 bases from J, the gap between germline ends came to 13 bases. Germline CDR1 reads LNHDA; CDR2 reads SQIVND (reference sequence). This CDR3 is built from 14 residues. The CDR3 bases are TGTGCCAGTCAGGGCCAGGCCGACACCGGGGAGCTGTTTTTT. Translated, it gives CASQGQADTGELFF.

V is TRBV19 and J is TRBJ2-7, with a possible D match to TRBD1 (6 bases). The CDR3 has 13 amino acids. From germline, CDR1 is LNHDA and CDR2 SQIVND (reference sequence). V lost 5 bases, J lost 6 bases, and 14 bases lay in between. The CDR3 sequence: CASSARDKGEQYF. The CDR3 DNA reads TGTGCCAGTAGTGCCCGGGACAAAGGCGAGCAGTACTTC. Using reference TRBV19 and TRBJ2-7 for the parts outside the CDR3, the full variable domain is DGGITQSPKYLFRKEGQNVTLSCEQNLNHDAMYWYRQDPGQGLRLIYYSQIVNDFQKGDIAEGYSVSREKKESFPLTVTSAQKNPTAFYLCASSARDKGEQYFGPGTRLTVT.

This chain uses TRBV2 with TRBJ2-7; 12 bases fit TRBD2. The ends lost 6 bases at V and 5 bases at J; junction bases unmatched: 8. Germline V gives CDR1 SNHLY, CDR2 FYNNEI. This CDR3 has 15 amino acids. CDR3 residues: CASSETGTSGHEQYF. CDR3 nucleotides: TGTGCCAGCAGCGAAACCGGGACTAGCGGGCACGAGCAGTACTTC.

The chain recombines TRBV18 with TRBJ1-1; 9 bases agree with TRBD1. Trimming took 5 bases from V and 3 from J; bases not matched to a gene: 10. Germline CDR1 is KGHSH and CDR2 is LQKENI. This CDR3 has 16 residues. The CDR3 here is CASSTPGQGADTEAFF. In DNA, the CDR3 is TGTGCCAGCTCAACGCCGGGACAGGGAGCGGACACTGAAGCTTTCTTT.

The rearrangement links TRBV19 to TRBJ2-7; weak D call: TRBD1 (5 bases). Germline CDR1 reads LNHDA; CDR2 reads SQIVND (reference sequence). The germline V and J ends were trimmed by 4 bases and 2 bases, with 15 bases remaining between them. CDR3 length: 15 residues. In DNA, the CDR3 is TGTGCCAGTAGTAGATATTTGGCAGGGACCTACGAGCAGTACTTC. It codes for CASSRYLAGTYEQYF.

The V call is TRBV9, the J call TRBJ2-7, with 12 nucleotides matching TRBD2. CDR1 is SGDLS, CDR2 YYNGEE, per germline. The length of the CDR3 is 15 residues. V trimming: 2 bases; J trimming: 5 bases; junction bases outside the gene matches: 5. CDR3 DNA sequence: TGTGCCAGCAGCGTTTCTAGCGGGGGGGCCCACGAGCAGTACTTC. Its translation: CASSVSSGGAHEQYF.

V gene TRBV14 combines with J gene TRBJ2-7; a weak D match, TRBD1 (6 bases). Trimming left V 1 base short and J 7 bases short, with 14 bases between. This CDR3 has 14 residues. CDR1 is SGHDN, CDR2 FVKESK, per germline. CDR3 protein: CASSQGQGHGEQYF. The CDR3 DNA reads as TGTGCCAGCAGCCAAGGGCAGGGGCACGGAGAGCAGTACTTC.

J is TRBJ1-4 and V is TRBV18; D is undetermined. Trimming pared 6 bases from V and 7 bases from J, leaving 12 bases between. Germline CDR1 KGHSH, CDR2 LQKENI. This CDR3 is 13 amino acids long. The CDR3 nucleotides are TGTGCCAGCTCGAACCGGGATACTGAAAAACTGTTTTTT. Amino acids: CASSNRDTEKLFF. The full variable domain, in which reference TRBV18 and TRBJ1-4 provide the parts outside the CDR3, is NAGVMQNPRHLVRRRGQEARLRCSPMKGHSHVYWYRQLPEEGLKFMVYLQKENIIDESGMPKERFSAEFPKEGPSILRIQQVVRGDSAAYFCASSNRDTEKLFFGSGTQLSVL.

This clone was seen only a few times. The chain recombines TRBV29-1 with TRBJ2-3; D uncertain. The CDR3 length is 13 residues. V lost 3 bases and J lost 2, with 9 bases in between. CDR1 is SQVTM, CDR2 ANQGSEA, per germline. In DNA, the CDR3 is TGCAGCGTTGAGGAACAGATCACAGATACGCAGTATTTT. Amino acid sequence: CSVEEQITDTQYF.

This chain joins TRBV15 and TRBJ2-1, with D perhaps TRBD1 (5 bases). Trimming left V 2 bases short and J 3 bases short, with 8 bases between. CDR1 and CDR2 from the germline V gene are LNHNV and YYDKDF (reference sequence). CDR3 length: 14 residues. CDR3 loop: CATSRQGIYNEQFF. The DNA for the CDR3 is TGTGCCACCAGCAGACAGGGTATCTACAATGAGCAGTTCTTC.

Comments on this clone: One end of the junction varies from germline; a read error may be responsible. The same CDR3 also results from other DNA sequences found in this sample. The chain carries TRBV11-2 and TRBJ1-5, with D possibly TRBD1 on 6 matching bases. The CDR3 covers 14 residues. CDR1 SGHAT and CDR2 FQNNGV come from the germline V gene. CDR3: CASSSGLRGQPQHF. The CDR3 nucleotides read TGCGCCAGCAGTTCCGGACTCAGGGGCCAGCCCCAGCATTTT. Combining the CDR3 with reference TRBV11-2 and TRBJ1-5 gives the whole variable domain EAGVAQSPRYKIIEKRQSVAFWCNPISGHATLYWYQQILGQGPKLLIQFQNNGVVDDSQLPKDRFSAERLKGVDSTLKIQPAKLEDSAVYLCASSSGLRGQPQHFGDGTRLSIL.

This rearrangement joins TRBV11-2 to TRBJ2-7, with a weak D call TRBD1 (5 bases). Trimming took off 3 bases at V and 6 bases at J, with 18 bases between the two ends. The CDR3 sequence is 15 residues long. Germline-derived CDR1 and CDR2 are SGHAT and FQNNGV. The CDR3 loop is CASSFEGRRVSEQYF. CDR3 nucleotide sequence: TGTGCCAGCAGCTTCGAAGGTCGCAGGGTTAGCGAGCAGTACTTC.

The rearrangement joins TRBV10-1 to TRBJ1-6; TRBD1 agrees at 7 bases. Germline CDR1 reads WNHNN; CDR2 reads SYGVQD (reference sequence). The CDR3 contains 15 residues. Trimming cost V 5 bases and J 1 base; bases outside gene matches: 2. The DNA for the CDR3 is TGCGCCAGCAGTCAGGGACAGTCCTATAATTCACCCCTCCACTTT. Its protein is CASSQGQSYNSPLHF.

This sequence joins TRBV11-3 and TRBJ2-3; 8 positions agree with TRBD2. The V gene end was trimmed by 1 base and the J gene end by 3 bases; junction bases not matched to a gene: 3. This CDR3 is built from 15 residues. CDR1 and CDR2 from the germline V gene are SGHNT and YENEEA. The CDR3: CASSLAGGQTDTQYF. CDR3 nucleotide sequence: TGTGCCAGCAGCTTAGCGGGGGGGCAGACAGATACGCAGTATTTT.

V is TRBV7-9 and J is TRBJ2-3; D not certain. CDR3 size: 13 residues. Germline V gives CDR1 SEHNR, CDR2 FQNEAQ (reference sequence). V was shortened by 0 bases and J by 4 bases, with 5 bases between the two germline ends. CDR3: CASSLAAADTQYF. The CDR3 nucleotides are TGTGCCAGCAGCTTAGCGGCGGCAGATACGCAGTATTTT.

V gene TRBV6-5 combines with J gene TRBJ2-7, with D perhaps TRBD2 (5 bases). Germline CDR1 is MNHEY and CDR2 is SVGAGI. The CDR3 totals 12 residues. With 3 bases removed from V and 5 bases from J, the gap between germline ends came to 8 bases. This chain's CDR3 is CASSYRGHEQYF. DNA of the CDR3: TGTGCCAGCAGTTATAGAGGGCACGAGCAGTACTTC.

The CDR3 loop is CAWSVAETQYF. In DNA, the CDR3 is TGTGCCTGGAGTGTAGCCGAGACCCAGTACTTC. The J gene is TRBJ2-5, the V gene TRBV30; D gene ambiguous. The ends were cut back, 0 bases at V and 5 bases at J, with 4 bases in the middle. This CDR3 comprises 11 residues. The germline CDR1 and CDR2 sequences are GTSNPN and SVGIG (reference sequence). The entire variable domain, with the rest obtained from reference TRBV30 and TRBJ2-5, is as follows: SQTIHQWPATLVQPVGSPLSLECTVEGTSNPNLYWYRQAAGRGLQLLFYSVGIGQISSEVPQNLSASRPQDRQFILSSKKLLLSDSGFYLCAWSVAETQYFGPGTRLLVL.

The CDR3 region has the DNA TGCGCCAGTTGGTCGGGGGGAGGAGAGACCCAGTACTTC. As protein: CASWSGGGETQYF. This chain connects TRBV5-1 to TRBJ2-5, with 7 bases aligning to TRBD2. The CDR3 totals 13 residues. Looked up from germline, CDR1 is SGHRS and CDR2 is YFSETQ. J lost 4 bases, V lost 8 bases, and 8 bases had no gene match.

V and J are TRBV21-1 and TRBJ1-3. TRBV21-1 is tagged as a pseudogene. This CDR3 contains 14 residues. The CDR3 sequence: CATGPRGKGNTIYF. Here the CDR3 DNA reads TGTGCCACCGGTCCTCGGGGGAAAGGAAACACCATATATTTT.

This clone was seen more than once but under ten times. The chain joins TRBV2 to TRBJ1-6, with 7 nucleotides matching TRBD1. The ends lost 6 bases at V and 10 bases at J; junction bases unmatched: 9. The CDR3 has 14 amino acids. CDR1 is SNHLY, CDR2 FYNNEI, per germline. Here the CDR3 reads CASRYRGLGSPLHF. DNA for the CDR3: TGTGCCAGCAGATACAGGGGTTTGGGATCACCCCTCCACTTT.